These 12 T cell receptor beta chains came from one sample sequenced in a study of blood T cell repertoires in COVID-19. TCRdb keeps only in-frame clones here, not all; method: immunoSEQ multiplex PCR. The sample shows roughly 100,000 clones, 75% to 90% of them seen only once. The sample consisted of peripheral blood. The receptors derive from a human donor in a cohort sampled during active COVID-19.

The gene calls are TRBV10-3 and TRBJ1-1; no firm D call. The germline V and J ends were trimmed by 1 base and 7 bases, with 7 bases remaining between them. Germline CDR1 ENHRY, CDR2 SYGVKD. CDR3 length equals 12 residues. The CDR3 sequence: CAISEYKIEAFF. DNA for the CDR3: TGTGCCATCAGTGAGTACAAGATTGAAGCTTTCTTT.

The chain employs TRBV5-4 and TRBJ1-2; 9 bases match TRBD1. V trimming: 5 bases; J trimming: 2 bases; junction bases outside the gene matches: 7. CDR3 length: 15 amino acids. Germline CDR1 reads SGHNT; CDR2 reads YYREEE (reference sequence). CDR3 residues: CASSWDRDVNYGYTF. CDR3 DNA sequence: TGTGCCAGCAGTTGGGACAGGGATGTAAACTATGGCTACACCTTC. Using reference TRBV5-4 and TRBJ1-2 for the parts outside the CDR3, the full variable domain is ETGVTQSPTHLIKTRGQQVTLRCSSQSGHNTVSWYQQALGQGPQFIFQYYREEENGRGNFPPRFSGLQFPNYSSELNVNALELDDSALYLCASSWDRDVNYGYTFGSGTRLTVV.

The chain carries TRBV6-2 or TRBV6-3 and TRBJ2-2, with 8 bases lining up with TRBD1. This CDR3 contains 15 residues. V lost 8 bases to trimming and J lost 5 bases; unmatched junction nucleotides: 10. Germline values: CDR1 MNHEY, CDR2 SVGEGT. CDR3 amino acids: CASRPGGASTGELFF. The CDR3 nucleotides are TGTGCCAGCCGCCCAGGGGGCGCGAGTACCGGGGAGCTGTTTTTT.

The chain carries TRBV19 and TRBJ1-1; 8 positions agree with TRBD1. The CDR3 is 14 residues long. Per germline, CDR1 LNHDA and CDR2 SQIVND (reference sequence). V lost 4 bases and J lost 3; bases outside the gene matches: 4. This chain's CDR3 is CASSTGQGHTEAFF. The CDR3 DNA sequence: TGTGCCAGTAGTACAGGACAGGGTCACACTGAAGCTTTCTTT.

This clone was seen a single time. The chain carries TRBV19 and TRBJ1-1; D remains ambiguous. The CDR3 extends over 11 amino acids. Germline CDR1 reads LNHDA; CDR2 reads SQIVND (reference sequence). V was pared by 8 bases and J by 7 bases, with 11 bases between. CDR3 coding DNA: TGTGCCAGTCACGGGGAAGATGAAGCTTTCTTT. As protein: CASHGEDEAFF.

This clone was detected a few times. CDR3 DNA sequence: TGTGCCAGCAGCTTAGGTCAGGTAGCGCGGGGGGAGCAGTACTTC. Translating gives CASSLGQVARGEQYF. The rearrangement joins TRBV7-2 to TRBJ2-7; 7 positions agree with TRBD2. Germline CDR1 reads SGHTA; CDR2 reads FQGNSA. The CDR3 extends over 15 amino acids. J lost 7 bases, V lost 1 base, and 10 bases had no gene match.

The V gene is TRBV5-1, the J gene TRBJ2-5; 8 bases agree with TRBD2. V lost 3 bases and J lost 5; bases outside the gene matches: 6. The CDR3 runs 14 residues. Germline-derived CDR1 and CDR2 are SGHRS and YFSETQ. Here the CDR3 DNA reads TGCGCCAGCAGCTATTCCGGGGGGGCGGAGACCCAGTACTTC. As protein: CASSYSGGAETQYF.

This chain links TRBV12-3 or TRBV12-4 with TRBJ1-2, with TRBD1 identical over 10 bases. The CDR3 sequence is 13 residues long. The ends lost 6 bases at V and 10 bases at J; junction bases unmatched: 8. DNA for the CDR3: TGTGCCAGCAGCCGGGACAGGGGTCTTCCCTACACCTTC. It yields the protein CASSRDRGLPYTF.

The CDR3 sequence is CASSSMSSGGNEQFF. The CDR3 DNA sequence: TGTGCCAGCAGCTCCATGAGTAGCGGGGGCAATGAGCAGTTCTTC. The chain joins TRBV7-9 to TRBJ2-1, with 9 bases fitting TRBD2. The CDR3 runs 15 residues. Germline V gene data show CDR1 as SEHNR and CDR2 as FQNEAQ (reference sequence). V was clipped by 4 bases and J by 6 bases; unmatched bases: 7.

CDR3 loop: CASRTGPSYNEQFF. The CDR3 region has the DNA TGTGCCAGTAGGACAGGGCCCTCCTACAATGAGCAGTTCTTC. This chain uses TRBV19 with TRBJ2-1; TRBD1 aligns across 7 bases. This CDR3 has 14 amino acids. Trimming at V came to 6 bases and at J to 0 bases, leaving 2 bases not matched to a gene. The germline CDR1 and CDR2 sequences are LNHDA and SQIVND (reference sequence). The whole variable domain, filled in from reference TRBV19 and TRBJ2-1, reads DGGITQSPKYLFRKEGQNVTLSCEQNLNHDAMYWYRQDPGQGLRLIYYSQIVNDFQKGDIAEGYSVSREKKESFPLTVTSAQKNPTAFYLCASRTGPSYNEQFFGPGTRLTVL.

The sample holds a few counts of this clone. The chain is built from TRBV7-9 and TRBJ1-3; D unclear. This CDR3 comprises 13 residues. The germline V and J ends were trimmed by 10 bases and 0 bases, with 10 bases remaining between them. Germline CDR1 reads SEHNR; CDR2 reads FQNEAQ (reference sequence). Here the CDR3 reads CATHQDSGNTIYF. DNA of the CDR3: TGTGCCACACACCAAGACTCTGGAAACACCATATATTTT.

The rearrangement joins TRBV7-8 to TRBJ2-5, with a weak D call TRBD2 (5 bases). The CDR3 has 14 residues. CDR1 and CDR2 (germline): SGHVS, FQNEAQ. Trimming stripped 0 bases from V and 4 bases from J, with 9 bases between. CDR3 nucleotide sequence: TGTGCCAGCAGCTTAGCGCTAGCAGGAGAGACCCAGTACTTC. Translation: CASSLALAGETQYF. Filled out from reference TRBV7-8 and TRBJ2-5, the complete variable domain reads GAGVSQSPRYKVAKRGQDVALRCDPISGHVSLFWYQQALGQGPEFLTYFQNEAQLDKSGLPSDRFFAERPEGSVSTLKIQRTQQEDSAVYLCASSLALAGETQYFGPGTRLLVL.